One sample yielded the 9 T cell receptor beta chains listed below, sequenced in a study of T cell responses to AZD1222 COVID-19 vaccine. Generated by immunoSEQ multiplex PCR, the TCRdb table keeps only in-frame clones and is missing some. The sample shows approximately 120,000 clones, 88% of them seen only once. The sample in question was peripheral blood, obtained 28 days after the second AZD1222 dose. All receptors come from an adult who received the AZD1222 COVID-19 vaccine.

V usage is TRBV30 and J usage is TRBJ1-1, with D uncertain. There are 12 residues in the CDR3. Deletions cut 8 bases from V and 3 bases from J, with 13 bases between. In germline, CDR1 is GTSNPN, CDR2 SVGIG (reference sequence). The CDR3 loop reads CAHYRDHTEAFF. The CDR3 DNA reads as TGTGCCCATTACCGGGATCACACTGAAGCTTTCTTT.

The chain uses TRBV5-1 and TRBJ2-5, with 7 bases matching TRBD1. CDR1 is SGHRS and CDR2 is YFSETQ in the germline V gene. The ends lost 6 bases at V and 1 base at J; junction bases unmatched: 9. The CDR3 length is 15 residues. The CDR3 loop reads CASTTRGGPQETQYF. The CDR3, as DNA: TGCGCCAGCACCACACGAGGGGGCCCCCAAGAGACCCAGTACTTC.

V is TRBV3-1 (or the pseudogene TRBV3-2) and J is TRBJ1-6, with 9 bases identical to TRBD1. This CDR3 has 15 residues. V dropped 3 bases and J dropped 6; count of bases not matched to a gene: 3. In germline, CDR1 is LGHDT, CDR2 YNNKEL (reference sequence). The CDR3 region has the DNA TGTGCCAGCAGCCAGTGGGACAGGGTTAATTCACCCCTCCACTTT. Amino acids: CASSQWDRVNSPLHF.

This sequence joins TRBV29-1 and TRBJ2-2; D call uncertain. V gave up 3 bases and J gave up 7 bases, with 12 bases separating them. The CDR3 covers 13 residues. Germline CDR1 reads SQVTM; CDR2 reads ANQGSEA. The CDR3 nucleotides are TGCAGCGTTGAGATAAACCTTGGCGGGGAGCTGTTTTTT. Residues: CSVEINLGGELFF.

This clone was observed a handful of times. The chain combines TRBV5-4 with TRBJ2-1, with no clear D. This CDR3 has 16 residues. Trimming pared 0 bases from V and 1 base from J, leaving 11 bases between. In germline, CDR1 is SGHNT, CDR2 YYREEE (reference sequence). The CDR3, as DNA: TGTGCCAGCAGCTTGGATCCAGGCGCTTCCTACAATGAGCAGTTCTTC. Translation: CASSLDPGASYNEQFF.

The chain is built from TRBV7-2 and TRBJ2-2; 7 bases line up with TRBD1. CDR3 length equals 15 residues. CDR1 is SGHTA, CDR2 FQGNSA, per germline. With 5 bases clipped from V and 3 bases from J, the junction kept 6 bases outside the gene matches. Written as DNA, the CDR3 is TGTGCCAGCAGCCTCGGGACAGCCTACACCGGGGAGCTGTTTTTT. The encoded protein is CASSLGTAYTGELFF.

Here the CDR3 reads CASSLDQMGNSPLHF. The CDR3 coding sequence is TGTGCCAGCAGCTTAGATCAGATGGGTAATTCACCCCTCCACTTT. The rearrangement uses TRBV11-3 and TRBJ1-6; D call uncertain. Per the germline V gene, CDR1 is SGHNT and CDR2 is YENEEA. With 0 bases removed from V and 6 bases from J, the gap between germline ends came to 9 bases. There are 15 residues in the CDR3.

The chain has TRBV29-1 and TRBJ1-4; D gene unclear. The CDR3 is 11 residues long. The germline V gene encodes CDR1 SQVTM and CDR2 ANQGSEA. V lost 7 bases and J lost 8, with 11 bases in between. The DNA for the CDR3 is TGCAGCGGCCGCGTAGGGGAAAAACTGTTTTTT. Protein product: CSGRVGEKLFF.

In this sample, this clone turned up a few times. The V gene is TRBV11-1, the J gene TRBJ1-1; the D is unclear. Germline assignment: CDR1 SGHAT and CDR2 FQDESV (reference sequence). V was shortened by 5 bases and J by 0 bases, with 13 bases between the two germline ends. The CDR3 extends over 15 amino acids. The CDR3 here is CASSTPDAMNTEAFF. The CDR3 DNA is TGTGCCAGCAGCACCCCGGATGCCATGAACACTGAAGCTTTCTTT. Supplemented by reference TRBV11-1 and TRBJ1-1, the full variable domain reads EAEVAQSPRYKITEKSQAVAFWCDPISGHATLYWYRQILGQGPELLVQFQDESVVDDSQLPKDRFSAERLKGVDSTLKIQPAELGDSAMYLCASSTPDAMNTEAFFGQGTRLTVV.